These 10 T cell receptor beta chains were sequenced from one sample in a study of cytomegalovirus exposure and HLA in healthy donors (dated by TCRdb to about 2017). Library construction relied on the immunoSEQ multiplex PCR assay. For the multiplex PCR, a mixture combining 60 forward primers for TCR Vbeta segments and 13 reverse primers for TCR Jbeta segments was used. TCRdb took over this immuneACCESS table, retaining in-frame rearrangements with V and J assigned. Such tables are incomplete; in checked studies, under half of the missing clones stem from an unresolved V gene, and the remainder is unexplained. The table for this sample lists around 150,000 clones; under 70% of them were counted only once. The biggest ten clones account for around 3% of the sample. Sequenced material: PBMCs. The receptors come from a woman aged 40 to 50 in good health and CMV-seropositive.

The rearrangement uses TRBV6-6 and TRBJ2-4, with 10 bases identical to TRBD2. The CDR3 covers 13 residues. The V and J ends lost 9 bases and 8 bases, in that order; junction bases with no gene match: 7. From germline, CDR1 is MNHNY and CDR2 SVGAGI (reference sequence). The DNA for the CDR3 is TGTGCCAGTTCAGCGGGGGGGCCGTACATTCAGTACTTC. Protein product: CASSAGGPYIQYF.

This clone was detected only a few times. This sequence joins TRBV7-9 and TRBJ1-4; the D is unclear. The germline CDR1 and CDR2 sequences are SEHNR and FQNEAQ (reference sequence). V dropped 2 bases and J dropped 3 bases, with 7 bases sitting between them. This CDR3 region has 14 residues. CDR3 DNA sequence: TGTGCCAGCAGCTTATTGGCCCCTAATGAAAAACTGTTTTTT. Translating it yields CASSLLAPNEKLFF.

The table lists this clone with a few counts. This rearrangement joins TRBV5-8 to TRBJ2-7, with 7 bases identical to TRBD1. Germline trimming cut 5 bases from V and 3 bases from J; bases unmatched to any gene: 8. This CDR3 is 14 amino acids long. The V gene's germline CDR1 is SGHTS and CDR2 YDEGEE. The CDR3 protein is CASRRQGESYEQYF. In DNA form, the CDR3 reads TGTGCCAGCAGAAGACAGGGTGAGAGCTACGAGCAGTACTTC.

The chain links TRBV7-2 to TRBJ1-2; weak D call: TRBD1 (5 bases). This CDR3 region has 15 residues. CDR1 and CDR2 (germline): SGHTA, FQGNSA. V gave up 0 bases and J gave up 3 bases, with 11 bases separating them. CDR3 loop: CASSLARTLYYGYTF. The CDR3 bases are TGTGCCAGCAGCTTAGCTAGGACACTGTACTATGGCTACACCTTC. Full variable domain (rest looked up from reference TRBV7-2 and TRBJ1-2): GAGVSQSPSNKVTEKGKDVELRCDPISGHTALYWYRQSLGQGLEFLIYFQGNSAPDKSGLPSDRFSAERTGGSVSTLTIQRTQQEDSAVYLCASSLARTLYYGYTFGSGTRLTVV.

V is TRBV6-5 and J is TRBJ1-2; D gene ambiguous. The germline gives CDR1 MNHEY, CDR2 SVGAGI. V shed 0 bases and J shed 4 bases, with 12 bases lying between them. This CDR3 is built from 15 residues. The CDR3 loop reads CASSYSREWGYGYTF. DNA for the CDR3: TGTGCCAGCAGTTACTCGAGGGAGTGGGGCTATGGCTACACCTTC.

This clone was seen once. The CDR3 DNA sequence: TGTGCCAGTACCTCCCAGGCTCTGGGTTTGAATGAGCAGTTCTTC. Translating it yields CASTSQALGLNEQFF. The chain is built from TRBV19 and TRBJ2-1, with D unclear. Germline CDR1 LNHDA, CDR2 SQIVND (reference sequence). V dropped 7 bases and J dropped 7 bases, with 20 bases sitting between them. The length of the CDR3 is 15 residues.

There are a few counts of this clone. The CDR3 nucleotides are TGTGCCAGCAGCTTAATTCCGCGGGATCGCAATGAGCAGTTCTTC. It encodes CASSLIPRDRNEQFF. The chain couples TRBV7-3 to TRBJ2-1; D is possibly TRBD2 (6 bases). The CDR3 length is 15 residues. Between the trimmed V and J ends, which lost 1 base and 6 bases, there was a span of 13 bases. CDR1 and CDR2 from the germline V gene are SGHTA and FQGTGA.

This clone has a handful of counts. The chain couples TRBV4-3 to TRBJ2-5, with 7 bases that match TRBD1. With V trimmed by 2 bases and J by 0 bases, 6 bases remained unmatched. CDR3 size: 16 residues. Looked up from germline, CDR1 is LGHNA and CDR2 is YSLEER. The CDR3 DNA sequence: TGCGCCAGCAGCCAACGCCCGGGACAGCACCAAGAGACCCAGTACTTC. Its translation is CASSQRPGQHQETQYF.

The V and J genes are TRBV28 and TRBJ2-1; TRBD2 might be the D (6 bases). Trimming pared 6 bases from V and 8 bases from J, leaving 20 bases between. The CDR3 is 15 amino acids. Germline CDR1 MDHEN, CDR2 SYDVKM. CDR3 DNA sequence: TGTGCCAGCAGCGAAGGGGCACTAGCTGGGGATGAGCAGTTCTTC. Its translation: CASSEGALAGDEQFF.

This clone was recorded a few times. This chain joins TRBV5-1 and TRBJ2-6; D is unresolved. The V end lost 4 bases, the J end lost 0 bases, and 5 bases lay between the germline ends. CDR1 SGHRS and CDR2 YFSETQ come from the germline V gene. The CDR3 loop spans 14 amino acids. The CDR3 here is CASSLFSGANVLTF. Here the CDR3 DNA reads TGCGCCAGCAGCCTCTTCTCTGGGGCCAACGTCCTGACTTTC.